These 9 T cell receptor beta chains were sequenced from one sample in a study of beta chain features in type 1 diabetes. The authors reverse transcribed all of the isolated RNA, so sequencing captured expressed TCRB transcripts. Profiling relied on immunoSEQ multiplex PCR, and the TCRdb table lists in-frame clones only, not all of them. This sample yields over 150,000 clones, of which 8.1% are seen a single time; 0.65% belongs to the top ten. Sequencing was carried out using central memory CD4+ T cells from blood. The origin of the receptors is a man between 18 and 29 years old in good health.

This clone was detected once. This sequence joins TRBV9 and TRBJ2-1; a weak D match, TRBD2 (6 bases). This CDR3 spans 15 amino acids. CDR1 and CDR2 (germline): SGDLS, YYNGEE. V gave up 4 bases and J gave up 6 bases, with 17 bases separating them. The CDR3 reads CASSSRTGSGNEQFF. CDR3 sequence (DNA): TGTGCCAGCAGCTCCCGGACGGGTAGCGGCAATGAGCAGTTCTTC.

This clone has a handful of counts. The chain carries TRBV19 and TRBJ2-5; D is ambiguous. The CDR3 sequence is 14 residues long. Germline V lookup: CDR1 LNHDA, CDR2 SQIVND (reference sequence). Between the trimmed V and J ends, which lost 3 bases and 1 base, there was a span of 9 bases. CDR3 protein: CASSIPGIQETQYF. The CDR3 DNA is TGTGCCAGTAGTATCCCAGGCATCCAAGAGACCCAGTACTTC.

The sample holds a few counts of this clone. V is TRBV7-8 and J is TRBJ1-1, with D unresolved. Per germline, CDR1 SGHVS and CDR2 FQNEAQ. The V end lost 7 bases, the J end lost 7 bases, and 13 bases lay between the germline ends. This CDR3 region has 12 residues. CDR3 sequence reads: CASTLIEGEAFF. CDR3 coding DNA: TGTGCCAGCACCCTAATAGAGGGTGAAGCTTTCTTT.

This clone was seen only a few times. The rearrangement joins TRBV4-1 to TRBJ1-2; the D is unclear. Germline CDR1 and CDR2: MGHRA and YSYEKL. V gave up 3 bases and J gave up 8 bases, with 16 bases separating them. The CDR3 runs to 14 residues. The DNA for the CDR3 is TGCGCCAGCAGCCATTCTGACCGGAGGGAGGGCTACACCTTC. Its translation: CASSHSDRREGYTF.

The table lists this clone with many counts. CDR3 in DNA: TGTGCCTTTGGGCATAGTAGGAACACCGGGGAGCTGTTTTTT. The encoded protein is CAFGHSRNTGELFF. The chain has TRBV30 and TRBJ2-2; D is unresolved. V was cut by 7 bases and J by 1 base, with 13 bases left in between. CDR3 length: 14 residues. Per the germline V gene, CDR1 is GTSNPN and CDR2 is SVGIG (reference sequence).

This clone was counted many times. The genes are TRBV5-4 and TRBJ2-5; D call uncertain. Germline V gene lookup returns CDR1 SGHNT and CDR2 YYREEE (reference sequence). V lost 3 bases, J lost 0 bases, and 9 bases lay in between. The CDR3 has 14 amino acids. The CDR3 here is CASSSREDQETQYF. The CDR3 DNA is TGTGCCAGCAGCTCCCGTGAGGACCAAGAGACCCAGTACTTC.

This clone has a handful of counts. The chain combines TRBV4-1 with TRBJ2-3; 8 nucleotides align to TRBD1. Germline V lookup: CDR1 MGHRA, CDR2 YSYEKL. Losses at the gene ends were 1 base for V and 5 bases for J; bases not matched to a gene: 5. CDR3 size: 15 residues. In DNA, the CDR3 is TGCGCCAGCAGCCAAGGGGACAGGTTGATAGATACGCAGTATTTT. It yields the protein CASSQGDRLIDTQYF.

The chain links TRBV5-5 to TRBJ2-7, with 9 bases aligning to TRBD1. Trimming cost V 4 bases and J 4 bases; bases outside gene matches: 6. CDR1 and CDR2 from the germline V gene are SGHKS and YYEKEE (reference sequence). The CDR3 runs 14 residues. CDR3 nucleotide sequence: TGTGCCAGCAGCCCAGGGACAGGGAGGTACGAGCAGTACTTC. Translation: CASSPGTGRYEQYF.

This clone appeared a few times. This sequence joins TRBV28 and TRBJ2-1; D is perhaps TRBD2 (6 bases). CDR1 is MDHEN, CDR2 SYDVKM, per germline. The CDR3 has 14 residues. V was clipped by 6 bases and J by 7 bases, with 16 bases between them. CDR3 nucleotides: TGTGCCAGCAGGGTAGCGGAGAATAATAATGAGCAGTTCTTC. This gives the protein CASRVAENNNEQFF.